Following are 23 T cell receptor beta chains from one sample sequenced in a study of CD8 T cells in ankylosing spondylitis. The study's findings and limits: What appeared characteristic of ankylosing spondylitis blood was a TCR beta motif of eight highly homologous variants.

These TCRs' antigens remain unknown. From the 5' RACE reads, TCRdb called clonotypes with MiXCR, one entry per CDR3 protein. The sample holds about 480,000 distinct CDR3 sequences, 15% to 20% seen once. Sequencing was carried out using blood, either unsorted or a sorted T cell fraction (not recorded which). The receptors were gathered from a male donor with ankylosing spondylitis.

This clonotype has more than one count but fewer than ten. V gene TRBV6-2 or TRBV6-3 combines with J gene TRBJ2-1; the match to TRBD1 covers 7 bases. Trimming cost V 5 bases and J 6 bases; bases outside gene matches: 13. Germline lookup yields CDR1 MNHEY and CDR2 SVGEGT. The CDR3 length is 16 residues. The CDR3 spells CASSTPLGRGSNEQFF. Written as DNA, the CDR3 is TGTGCCAGCAGTACCCCGTTGGGCAGGGGGAGCAATGAGCAGTTCTTC.

The J gene is TRBJ2-7, the V gene TRBV28; D ambiguous. Germline V lookup: CDR1 MDHEN, CDR2 SYDVKM. There are 15 residues in the CDR3. The V end lost 4 bases, the J end lost 1 base, and 14 bases lay between the germline ends. CDR3 protein: CASSSDGRKSYEQYF. In DNA form, the CDR3 reads TGTGCCAGCAGTTCTGACGGACGGAAATCCTACGAGCAGTACTTC.

The chain uses TRBV6-2 or TRBV6-3 and TRBJ2-1; the match to TRBD2 covers 9 bases. The V segment lost 4 bases and the J segment 14 bases; nucleotides outside the gene matches: 9. Germline loops: CDR1 MNHEY, CDR2 SVGEGT. The CDR3 runs 13 residues. The CDR3 nucleotides read TGTGCCAGCAGTTCCCGACTAGCGGAGAGTGAGTTCTTC. Amino acid sequence: CASSSRLAESEFF.

Details on this clonotype: One junction end does not reproduce the germline sequence, and a read error may be involved. This chain links TRBV3-1 with TRBJ2-1, with D perhaps matching TRBD1 (6 bases). CDR1 and CDR2 from the germline V gene are LGHDT and YNNKEL (reference sequence). The length of the CDR3 is 15 residues. The DNA of the CDR3 is TGTGCCAGCAGCCAGGCGTGGGACAACTACAATGTGCAGTTCTTC. This sequence encodes CASSQAWDNYNVQFF.

The chain uses TRBV20-1 and TRBJ2-2; D is possibly TRBD1 (5 bases). V was pared by 6 bases and J by 0 bases, with 17 bases between. Germline loops: CDR1 DFQATT, CDR2 SNEGSKA (reference sequence). The CDR3 loop spans 16 amino acids. The CDR3 protein is CSALGVSPTNTGELFF. The CDR3 DNA sequence: TGCAGTGCCCTAGGGGTGTCACCAACGAACACCGGGGAGCTGTTTTTT.

This chain uses TRBV7-2 with TRBJ2-5; D remains unclear. Trimming stripped 4 bases from V and 8 bases from J, with 17 bases between. The germline V gene has CDR1 SGHTA and CDR2 FQGNSA. CDR3 length: 14 residues. The CDR3 loop reads CASSSRASVVTQYF. As DNA, the CDR3 is TGTGCCAGCAGCTCCCGGGCGTCAGTCGTCACCCAGTACTTC.

The chain links TRBV29-1 to TRBJ2-3; D uncertain. V was trimmed by 4 bases and J by 0 bases, leaving 14 bases between them. This CDR3 region has 15 residues. CDR1 and CDR2 (germline): SQVTM, ANQGSEA. DNA of the CDR3: TGCAGCGTTGCCGTGGACCCCTTTAGCACAGATACGCAGTATTTT. Its translation is CSVAVDPFSTDTQYF.

This clonotype was seen a handful of times. The chain links TRBV15 to TRBJ1-6; D is possibly TRBD1 (5 bases). The V gene lost 0 bases and the J gene lost 7 bases, with 7 bases spanning the gap. Germline V gene lookup returns CDR1 LNHNV and CDR2 YYDKDF (reference sequence). CDR3 length: 14 amino acids. This chain's CDR3 is CATSRDWGNSPLHF. In nucleotides, the CDR3 is TGTGCCACCAGCAGAGATTGGGGGAATTCACCCCTCCACTTT.

This clonotype was found many times. The V and J genes are TRBV12-3 or TRBV12-4 and TRBJ2-1; 10 positions agree with TRBD2. V gave up 6 bases and J gave up 8 bases; unmatched junction bases: 7. This CDR3 has 14 residues. DNA for the CDR3: TGTGCCAGCAGGCCGAGCGGGAGGGGGGATGAGCAGTTCTTC. Protein: CASRPSGRGDEQFF.

The rearrangement uses TRBV18 and TRBJ2-2; D is perhaps TRBD2 (6 bases). The V end lost 2 bases, the J end lost 4 bases, and 14 bases lay between the germline ends. The CDR3 extends over 16 amino acids. In germline, CDR1 is KGHSH, CDR2 LQKENI. The CDR3 DNA follows: TGTGCCAGCTCACCATCCCAGGGAGGTATCACCGGGGAGCTGTTTTTT. This gives the protein CASSPSQGGITGELFF.

The chain recombines TRBV6-2 or TRBV6-3 with TRBJ1-1, with D tentatively TRBD1 (6 bases). The CDR3 consists of 14 residues. Trimming left V 2 bases short and J 5 bases short, with 12 bases between. CDR1 and CDR2 (germline): MNHEY, SVGEGT. CDR3 amino acids: CASSYRGLKTEAFF. Here the CDR3 DNA reads TGTGCCAGCAGTTACCGGGGGCTTAAAACTGAAGCTTTCTTT.

This clonotype has more than one count but fewer than ten. The CDR3, as DNA: TGTGCCAGCAGTCCCCTGCGGGGGGACTACGAGCAGTACTTC. Protein product: CASSPLRGDYEQYF. The chain links TRBV12-3 or TRBV12-4 to TRBJ2-7; TRBD2 matches at 8 bases. The CDR3 length is 14 residues. The trim removed 5 bases at V and 3 bases at J, leaving 6 bases unmatched.

This clonotype was observed a few times. The chain links TRBV2 to TRBJ2-2; D remains unclear. CDR1 is SNHLY and CDR2 is FYNNEI in the germline V gene. The CDR3 is 16 amino acids. The V and J ends lost 2 bases and 0 bases respectively, with 10 bases between them. The CDR3 DNA reads as TGTGCCAGCAGTGAACAGGCACTATCGAACACCGGGGAGCTGTTTTTT. It codes for CASSEQALSNTGELFF.

The chain is built from TRBV7-2 and TRBJ2-7; no reliable D call. Looked up from germline, CDR1 is SGHTA and CDR2 is FQGNSA. The CDR3 is 15 amino acids. V lost 5 bases and J lost 2, with 16 bases in between. CDR3: CASSESIGQTYEQYF. DNA for the CDR3: TGTGCCAGCAGCGAATCGATCGGTCAGACCTACGAGCAGTACTTC. Complete variable domain (other parts from reference TRBV7-2 and TRBJ2-7): GAGVSQSPSNKVTEKGKDVELRCDPISGHTALYWYRQSLGQGLEFLIYFQGNSAPDKSGLPSDRFSAERTGGSVSTLTIQRTQQEDSAVYLCASSESIGQTYEQYFGPGTRLTVT.

This clonotype was counted ten times or more. This chain connects TRBV28 to TRBJ1-1, with D unclear. The V gene's germline CDR1 is MDHEN and CDR2 SYDVKM. The CDR3 runs 15 residues. V shed 1 base and J shed 1 base, with 10 bases lying between them. CDR3 protein: CASSLLSRQNTEAFF. DNA of the CDR3: TGTGCCAGCAGTTTATTATCGAGACAGAACACTGAAGCTTTCTTT.

The table lists this clonotype with many counts. This chain joins TRBV5-1 and TRBJ2-3; D may correspond to TRBD1 or TRBD2 (5 bases each). This CDR3 has 13 amino acids. V lost 4 bases, J lost 6 bases, and 12 bases lay in between. Looked up from germline, CDR1 is SGHRS and CDR2 is YFSETQ. The CDR3, as DNA: TGCGCCAGCAGCGGGGGAAACGACGATACGCAGTATTTT. Translated: CASSGGNDDTQYF.

The chain's CDR3 is CSASPTTDTQYF. The CDR3 DNA is TGCAGTGCTAGCCCGACAACAGATACGCAGTATTTT. The chain carries TRBV20-1 and TRBJ2-3; D is ambiguous. V was clipped by 3 bases and J by 3 bases, with 7 bases between them. Germline V lookup: CDR1 DFQATT, CDR2 SNEGSKA (reference sequence). The CDR3 loop spans 12 amino acids.

This clonotype has only one observation. The chain links TRBV6-2 or TRBV6-3 to TRBJ2-3; 7 positions match TRBD2. The ends lost 8 bases at V and 3 bases at J; junction bases unmatched: 11. Germline V gene data show CDR1 as MNHEY and CDR2 as SVGEGT. The CDR3 covers 15 residues. The CDR3 loop is CASSLLGGGTDTQYF. The CDR3 region has the DNA TGTGCCAGCTCTCTACTCGGCGGGGGAACAGATACGCAGTATTTT.

The chain links TRBV6-2 or TRBV6-3 to TRBJ2-1, with TRBD2 identical over 15 bases. Losses at the gene ends were 0 bases for V and 3 bases for J; bases not matched to a gene: 6. The CDR3 loop spans 19 amino acids. Germline assignment: CDR1 MNHEY and CDR2 SVGEGT. The CDR3 region has the DNA TGTGCCAGCAGTTACTCCTGGGGACTAGCGGGAGGTTTCTACAATGAGCAGTTCTTC. It specifies CASSYSWGLAGGFYNEQFF.

This chain joins TRBV5-6 and TRBJ1-1; D may be TRBD1 (5 bases). The CDR3 sequence is 16 residues long. Trimming cost V 4 bases and J 1 base, with 17 bases left between them. In germline, CDR1 is SGHDT, CDR2 YYEEEE. For the CDR3, the DNA is TGTGCCAGCAGCCCGGGGACCGGAAAGACGAACACTGAAGCTTTCTTT. This translates into CASSPGTGKTNTEAFF. Together with reference TRBV5-6 and TRBJ1-1, the CDR3 gives the full variable domain: DAGVTQSPTHLIKTRGQQVTLRCSPKSGHDTVSWYQQALGQGPQFIFQYYEEEERQRGNFPDRFSGHQFPNYSSELNVNALLLGDSALYLCASSPGTGKTNTEAFFGQGTRLTVV.

This clonotype was seen a handful of times. The V and J genes are TRBV6-1 and TRBJ2-2; 8 nucleotides line up with TRBD1. The V gene end was trimmed by 6 bases and the J gene end by 6 bases; junction bases not matched to a gene: 12. Looked up from germline, CDR1 is MNHNS and CDR2 is SASEGT. The CDR3 extends over 16 amino acids. Here the CDR3 reads CASRLRQGFGAGELFF. CDR3 sequence (DNA): TGTGCCAGCAGACTACGACAGGGGTTCGGTGCCGGGGAGCTGTTTTTT.

This clonotype has a count of ten or more. This chain connects TRBV12-3 or TRBV12-4 to TRBJ2-1; maybe TRBD1 (6 bases). V was cut by 10 bases and J by 0 bases, with 22 bases left in between. The CDR3 is 17 residues long. CDR3 protein: CATRTGTTISSYNEQFF. The CDR3, as DNA: TGTGCCACCCGAACCGGGACAACTATCAGCTCCTACAATGAGCAGTTCTTC.

This clonotype was observed a few times. This chain joins TRBV5-4 and TRBJ2-4, with a weak D call TRBD1 (6 bases). Between the trimmed V and J ends, which lost 1 base and 1 base, there was a span of 9 bases. The CDR3 runs 15 residues. Germline CDR1 SGHNT, CDR2 YYREEE (reference sequence). CDR3 region: CASSLRQGAKNIQYF. CDR3 sequence (DNA): TGTGCCAGCAGCTTGCGGCAGGGGGCCAAAAACATTCAGTACTTC.